This T cell receptor beta chain was captured by sequencing in a study of T cells in Graves' hyperthyroidism and ophthalmopathy. Across the whole study: Peripheral blood specimens were obtained at initial diagnosis, prior to any treatment. Study-level results: Model output signaled ophthalmopathy a median 6.5 months ahead of onset. Clonotypes that were expanded in thyroid above 0.001 mostly appeared in blood too.

RNA transcripts provided the source from which TCR beta CDR3 regions were amplified. HTBI primers were used for first-round RT-PCR of the TCR CDR3. MiXCR, applied by TCRdb to the multiplex PCR reads, yields one record per CDR3 protein. Of approximately 480,000 distinct CDR3 sequences listed, less than 25% were seen once; the top ten hold approximately 25%. CDR1 is MNHEY and CDR2 is SVGEGT in the germline V gene. V gave up 8 bases and J gave up 7 bases; unmatched junction bases: 5. This CDR3 spans 13 amino acids. At least ten counts were recorded for this clonotype. Antigen unknown. The sequence was obtained from a man between 18 and 35 years old with Graves' hyperthyroidism. Sequencing was carried out using blood. The V gene is TRBV6-2 or TRBV6-3, the J gene TRBJ2-2, with TRBD2 identical over 9 bases. The CDR3 coding sequence is TGTGCCAGCGGATTACTAGCGGGCGGGGAGCTGTTTTTT. Its protein is CASGLLAGGELFF.